This TCR beta chain was recovered during a study of cytomegalovirus exposure and HLA in healthy donors. Study in general: Among the 300 to 500 donors who were genotyped, 70% to 90% fell in the genetic ancestry cluster that is associated with self-reported Caucasian donors.

Study-level results: Common viral pathogens seemed, in a later analysis, to connect with several of the most significant clusters. Accurate predictions that matched the HLA-A and HLA-B alleles of most subjects were reportedly made from TCR beta sequences.

Concerning this clone: What it recognizes is unknown. One end of the junction does not line up with germline, which may come from a read error.

PCR was performed using 60 Vbeta and 13 Jbeta primers. Here immunoSEQ multiplex PCR was the method, and the copy in TCRdb shows in-frame clones only, minus some. The table records 130,000 or so clones, over 70% of them present only once. CDR1 is SEHNR, CDR2 FQNEAQ, per germline (reference sequence). The CDR3 length is 14 residues. Donors showed nominal health when sampled, although they likely had unrecorded immune exposures. The V and J genes are TRBV7-9 and TRBJ2-2; tentative D call: TRBD1 (7 bases). The sequenced sample consisted of PBMCs. This clonotype originated in a woman in her forties or fifties in good health and CMV-seropositive. CDR3 sequence reads: CSSNGLRGAGELFF. The CDR3 DNA reads as TGTTCCAGCAACGGGCTCAGGGGGGCCGGGGAGCTGTTTTTT.